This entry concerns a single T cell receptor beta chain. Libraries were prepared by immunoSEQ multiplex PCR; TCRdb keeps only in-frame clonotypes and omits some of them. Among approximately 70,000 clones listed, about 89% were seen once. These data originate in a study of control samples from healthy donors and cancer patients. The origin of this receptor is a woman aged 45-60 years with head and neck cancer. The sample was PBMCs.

The CDR3 DNA reads TGCAGCGTTGGGTCTGGGACAGGGCAGTACTCTGAAGCTTTCTTT. Translating gives CSVGSGTGQYSEAFF. The chain links TRBV29-1 to TRBJ1-1, with 9 bases aligning to TRBD1. CDR1 and CDR2 (germline): SQVTM, ANQGSEA. The CDR3 covers 15 residues. The V segment lost 4 bases and the J segment 6 bases; nucleotides outside the gene matches: 12. Full variable domain (missing parts from reference TRBV29-1 and TRBJ1-1): SAVISQKPSRDICQRGTSLTIQCQVDSQVTMMFWYRQQPGQSLTLIATANQGSEATYESGFVIDKFPISRPNLTFSTLTVSNMSPEDSSIYLCSVGSGTGQYSEAFFGQGTRLTVV.